Sequencing of this T cell receptor (beta chain) was carried out in a study of T cell responses to AZD1222 COVID-19 vaccine. Study-wide background: Both about-4-week and about-12-week second-dose recipients were combined.

Trimming took 0 bases from V and 4 from J, leaving 4 bases between them. Germline V lookup: CDR1 GTSNPN, CDR2 SVGIG (reference sequence). The CDR3 totals 12 residues. Study-wide results and limits: Donors were chiefly white British, with a greater number of females, and clonal diversity was perhaps underestimated. Distributed over spike, vaccine-associated CD4 TCRs predominated at 160-218 and 743-854.

This table comes from immunoSEQ multiplex PCR, and its TCRdb copy is limited to in-frame clones, with some not included. The sample holds approximately 89,000 clones; roughly 88% are singletons and the top ten take 13%. Regarding this clone: Its specificity is unknown.

The sample consisted of peripheral blood, taken on day 0 of AZD1222 vaccination. The chain employs TRBV30 and TRBJ1-3; D is unclear. This sequence originates from an adult in good health. The CDR3 DNA reads as TGTGCCTGGAGTGTACAAGGAAACACCATATATTTT. It is translated as CAWSVQGNTIYF.